The source of this T cell receptor beta chain is a study of blood T cell repertoires in COVID-19. At the level of the study: Both acute and convalescent COVID-19 samples were obtained from the United States, Italy and Spain. PBMCs, B-cell-depleted T cells, or T cells provided the cDNA or gDNA that made up the material.

This clone has a single count. Authors' methods: The assay estimated nucleated cells by amplifying reference gene primers. Sequencing was performed with immunoSEQ multiplex PCR; in TCRdb, only in-frame clones are kept and a portion is missing. V, J and clone size were drawn from that table, and D and trimming were deduced from the DNA. This table has a few hundred thousand clones, roughly 85% appearing once. This TCR was recovered from a man between 18 and 35 years old with active or convalescent COVID-19. The sequenced material came from peripheral blood.

CDR3 protein: CASSLFPAGKPEQYF. The DNA of the CDR3 is TGTGCCAGCAGCTTATTTCCGGCAGGCAAGCCTGAGCAGTACTTC. This rearrangement joins TRBV11-2 to TRBJ2-7; D gene uncertain. CDR3 size: 15 residues. V was clipped by 2 bases and J by 7 bases, with 18 bases between them. Germline CDR1 SGHAT, CDR2 FQNNGV.